This note documents a single TCR beta chain sequence. The data stem from a study of blood T cell repertoires in COVID-19. Study context: Samples of COVID-19 (acute and convalescent) were obtained from the United States, Italy and Spain. T cells, B-cell-depleted T cells, or PBMCs supplied cDNA or gDNA.

Authors' analysis steps: Using reference gene primer amplification, nucleated cell counts were estimated. Profiled with immunoSEQ multiplex PCR; TCRdb holds only in-frame clones, not every one. The D gene and trimming were derived from the DNA, and the V and J assignments and clone size from that table. This table has approximately 110,000 clones, 80% to 95% appearing once. The CDR3 covers 14 residues. The ends were cut back, 4 bases at V and 4 bases at J, with 13 bases in the middle. Germline CDR1 is LNHDA and CDR2 is SQIVND (reference sequence). The sequencing input was peripheral blood. This TCR derives from a man aged 45-65 years with COVID-19, enrolled during active disease. V gene TRBV19 combines with J gene TRBJ1-1; D might be TRBD1 (5 bases). The CDR3 loop reads CASSRGQLGTEAFF. CDR3 nucleotides: TGTGCCAGTAGTAGAGGACAATTGGGCACTGAAGCTTTCTTT.